This T cell receptor (beta chain) was documented in a study of blood T cell repertoires in COVID-19. Study details: COVID-19 samples collected from the United States, Italy and Spain covered acute and convalescent phases. Sources were T cells, B-cell-depleted T cells, or PBMCs; the material itself was cDNA or gDNA.

Patients from Seattle were sampled longitudinally, starting during active infection. In the original processing: Amplified reference gene primers provided the basis for estimating nucleated cell counts. Assay used: immunoSEQ multiplex PCR; TCRdb lists only in-frame clones, some missing. V, J and clone size are taken as reported in that table, and D and trimming were inferred from the DNA itself. The sample contains about 180,000 clones, more than 75% of which appear only once. The sequencing input was peripheral blood. This TCR was recovered from a person aged 70 to 85 with COVID-19, enrolled during active disease.

The CDR3 sequence is CASSQSHGQGFEKLFF. Here the CDR3 DNA reads TGCGCCAGCAGCCAATCCCATGGACAGGGGTTTGAAAAACTGTTTTTT. V usage is TRBV4-1 and J usage is TRBJ1-4; 9 positions match TRBD1. With V trimmed by 2 bases and J by 7 bases, 8 bases remained unmatched. The CDR3 consists of 16 residues. In germline, CDR1 is MGHRA, CDR2 YSYEKL.